The clone carrying this TCR beta chain occurred once. Unique molecular identifiers were built into the TCRbeta library. TCRdb reprocessed the PCR reads via MiXCR and lists one record per CDR3 protein. The sample includes approximately 88,000 distinct CDR3 sequences, approximately 12% seen only once; the top ten take approximately 15%. CDR3 length equals 16 residues. J was trimmed by 6 bases and V by 10 bases; bases with no gene match: 16. The germline gives CDR1 MNHEY, CDR2 SVGEGT. The data stem from a study of T-cell reconstitution after alpha-beta-depleted transplantation in children. The rearrangement uses TRBV6-2 or TRBV6-3 and TRBJ2-2, with 8 bases aligning to TRBD1. This receptor was identified in a human donor who donated a stem cell graft to a child with inherited bone marrow failure. The sequenced sample was PBMCs from the stem cell graft donor, obtained from the stem cell graft. The DNA for the CDR3 is TGTGCCACGGGGACGGACAGGGAAATTCTGGCCGGGGAGCTGTTTTTT. Translated: CATGTDREILAGELFF.